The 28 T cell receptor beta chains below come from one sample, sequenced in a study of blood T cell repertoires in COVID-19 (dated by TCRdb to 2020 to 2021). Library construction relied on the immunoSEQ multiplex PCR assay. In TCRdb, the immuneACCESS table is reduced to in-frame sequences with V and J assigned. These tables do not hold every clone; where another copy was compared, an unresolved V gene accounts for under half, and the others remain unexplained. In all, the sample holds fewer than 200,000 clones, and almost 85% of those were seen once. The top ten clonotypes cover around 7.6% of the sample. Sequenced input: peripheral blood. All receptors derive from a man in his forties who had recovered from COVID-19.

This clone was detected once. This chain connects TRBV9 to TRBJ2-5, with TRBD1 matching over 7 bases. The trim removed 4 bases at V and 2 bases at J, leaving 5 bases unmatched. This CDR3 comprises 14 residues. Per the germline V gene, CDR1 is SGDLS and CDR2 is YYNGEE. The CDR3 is CASSPRQGQETQYF. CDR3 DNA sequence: TGTGCCAGCAGCCCACGACAGGGACAAGAGACCCAGTACTTC.

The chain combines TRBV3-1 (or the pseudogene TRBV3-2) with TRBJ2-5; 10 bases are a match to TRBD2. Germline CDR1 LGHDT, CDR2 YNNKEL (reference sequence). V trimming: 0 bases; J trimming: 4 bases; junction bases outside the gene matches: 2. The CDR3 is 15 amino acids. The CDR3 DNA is TGTGCCAGCAGCCAAGACCCTAGCGGGGGAGAGACCCAGTACTTC. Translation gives CASSQDPSGGETQYF.

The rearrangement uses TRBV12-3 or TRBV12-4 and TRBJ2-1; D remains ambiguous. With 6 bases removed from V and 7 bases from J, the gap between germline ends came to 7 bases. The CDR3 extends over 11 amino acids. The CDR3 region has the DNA TGTGCCAGCAGCAATCATAATGAGCAGTTCTTC. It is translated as CASSNHNEQFF.

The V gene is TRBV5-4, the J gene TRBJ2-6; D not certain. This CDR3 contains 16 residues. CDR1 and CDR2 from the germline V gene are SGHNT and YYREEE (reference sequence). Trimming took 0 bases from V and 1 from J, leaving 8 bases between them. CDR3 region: CASSLVAVSGANVLTF. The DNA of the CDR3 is TGTGCCAGCAGCTTGGTGGCTGTTTCTGGGGCCAACGTCCTGACTTTC.

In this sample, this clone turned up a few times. This CDR3 is CASSSTGNYGYTF. The CDR3 DNA reads as TGTGCCAGCAGCTCGACAGGGAACTATGGCTACACCTTC. The chain is built from TRBV5-4 and TRBJ1-2; 7 positions agree with TRBD1. The CDR3 has 13 residues. CDR1 and CDR2 from the germline V gene are SGHNT and YYREEE (reference sequence). Trimming cost V 3 bases and J 2 bases; bases outside gene matches: 1.

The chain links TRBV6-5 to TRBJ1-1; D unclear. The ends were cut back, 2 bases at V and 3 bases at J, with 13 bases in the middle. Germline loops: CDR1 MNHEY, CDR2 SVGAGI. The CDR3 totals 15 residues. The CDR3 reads CASSYLSSRDTEAFF. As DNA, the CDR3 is TGTGCCAGCAGTTACCTCTCCTCGAGGGACACTGAAGCTTTCTTT.

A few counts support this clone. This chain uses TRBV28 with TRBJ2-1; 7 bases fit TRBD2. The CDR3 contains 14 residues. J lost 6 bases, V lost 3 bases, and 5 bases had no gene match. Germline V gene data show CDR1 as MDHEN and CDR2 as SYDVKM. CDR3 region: CASSLREGRNEQFF. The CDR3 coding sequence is TGTGCCAGCAGTTTGAGGGAGGGCCGCAATGAGCAGTTCTTC.

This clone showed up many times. CDR3 in amino acids: CASNPLSGTGGRLYNEQFF. CDR3 sequence (DNA): TGTGCCAGCAATCCTCTTTCCGGCACAGGGGGGAGACTATACAATGAGCAGTTCTTC. The J gene is TRBJ2-1, the V gene TRBV28; 8 positions match TRBD1. This CDR3 comprises 19 residues. The V segment lost 7 bases and the J segment 4 bases; nucleotides outside the gene matches: 21. CDR1 is MDHEN, CDR2 SYDVKM, per germline.

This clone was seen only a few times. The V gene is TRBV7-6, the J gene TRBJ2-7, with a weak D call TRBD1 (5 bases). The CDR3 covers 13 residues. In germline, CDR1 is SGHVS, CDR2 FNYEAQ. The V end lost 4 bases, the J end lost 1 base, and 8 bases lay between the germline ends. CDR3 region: CASSSRVSYEQYF. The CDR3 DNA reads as TGTGCCAGCAGCTCCAGGGTGTCCTACGAGCAGTACTTC.

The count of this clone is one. CDR3 amino acids: CASSKPARGGGNQPQHF. CDR3 bases: TGTGCCAGCAGCAAGCCCGCGAGGGGGGGAGGCAATCAGCCCCAGCATTTT. The V call is TRBV21-1, the J call TRBJ1-5. TRBV21-1 is described as a pseudogene. The CDR3 has 17 residues.

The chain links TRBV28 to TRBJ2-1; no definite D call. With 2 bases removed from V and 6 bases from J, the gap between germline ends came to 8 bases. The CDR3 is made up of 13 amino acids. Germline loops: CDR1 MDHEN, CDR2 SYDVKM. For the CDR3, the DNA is TGTGCCAGCAGTTTAGGCCCGCTCAATGAGCAGTTCTTC. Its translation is CASSLGPLNEQFF.

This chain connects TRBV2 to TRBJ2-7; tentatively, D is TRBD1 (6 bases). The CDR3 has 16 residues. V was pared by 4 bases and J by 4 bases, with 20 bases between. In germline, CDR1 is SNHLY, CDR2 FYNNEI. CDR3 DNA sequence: TGTGCCAGCAGTGGGGCAGACAACAGGGTTCGGTACGAGCAGTACTTC. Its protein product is CASSGADNRVRYEQYF. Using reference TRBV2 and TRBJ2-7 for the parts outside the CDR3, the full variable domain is EPEVTQTPSHQVTQMGQEVILRCVPISNHLYFYWYRQILGQKVEFLVSFYNNEISEKSEIFDDQFSVERPDGSNFTLKIRSTKLEDSAMYFCASSGADNRVRYEQYFGPGTRLTVT.

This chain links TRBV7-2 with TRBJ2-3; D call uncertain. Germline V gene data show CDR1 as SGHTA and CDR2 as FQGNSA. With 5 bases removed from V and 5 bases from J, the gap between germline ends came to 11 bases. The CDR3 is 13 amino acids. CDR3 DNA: TGTGCCAGCAGCGCGGCTACTGGAGATACGCAGTATTTT. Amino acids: CASSAATGDTQYF.

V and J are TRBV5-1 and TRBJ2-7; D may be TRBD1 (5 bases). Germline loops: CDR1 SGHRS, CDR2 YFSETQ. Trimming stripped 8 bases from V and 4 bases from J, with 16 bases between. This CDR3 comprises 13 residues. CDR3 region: CASQDSWGYEQYF. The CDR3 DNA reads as TGCGCCAGTCAAGACAGTTGGGGATACGAGCAGTACTTC. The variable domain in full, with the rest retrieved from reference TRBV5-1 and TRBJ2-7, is KAGVTQTPRYLIKTRGQQVTLSCSPISGHRSVSWYQQTPGQGLQFLFEYFSETQRNKGNFPGRFSGRQFSNSRSEMNVSTLELGDSALYLCASQDSWGYEQYFGPGTRLTVT.

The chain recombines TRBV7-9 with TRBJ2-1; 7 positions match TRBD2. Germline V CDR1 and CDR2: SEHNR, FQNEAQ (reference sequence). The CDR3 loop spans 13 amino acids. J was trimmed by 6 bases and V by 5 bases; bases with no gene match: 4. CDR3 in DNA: TGTGCCAGCAGCCCGTTAGCGGGCAATGAGCAGTTCTTC. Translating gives CASSPLAGNEQFF.

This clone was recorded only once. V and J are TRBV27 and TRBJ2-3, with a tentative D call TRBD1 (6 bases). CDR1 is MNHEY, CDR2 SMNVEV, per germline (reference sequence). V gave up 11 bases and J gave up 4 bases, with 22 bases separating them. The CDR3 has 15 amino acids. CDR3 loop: CAPYPLNRVPDTQYF. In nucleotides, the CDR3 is TGTGCCCCTTACCCCCTTAACAGGGTCCCAGATACGCAGTATTTT.

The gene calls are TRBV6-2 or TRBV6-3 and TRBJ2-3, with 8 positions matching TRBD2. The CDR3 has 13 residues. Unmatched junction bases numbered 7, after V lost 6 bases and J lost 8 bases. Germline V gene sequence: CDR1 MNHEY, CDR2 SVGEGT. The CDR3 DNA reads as TGTGCCAGCAGGCCTTTGAGCGGGAGTACGCAGTATTTT. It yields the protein CASRPLSGSTQYF.

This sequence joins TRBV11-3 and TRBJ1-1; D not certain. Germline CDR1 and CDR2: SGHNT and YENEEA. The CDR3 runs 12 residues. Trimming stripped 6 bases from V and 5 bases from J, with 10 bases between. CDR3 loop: CASRYAGTEAFF. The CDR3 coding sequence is TGTGCCAGCAGGTATGCGGGTACTGAAGCTTTCTTT.

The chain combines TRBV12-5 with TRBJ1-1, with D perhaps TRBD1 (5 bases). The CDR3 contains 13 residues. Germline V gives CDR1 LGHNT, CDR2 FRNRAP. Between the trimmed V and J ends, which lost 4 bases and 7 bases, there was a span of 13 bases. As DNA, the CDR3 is TGTGCTAGTGGTTCCCGGACACTACGTGAAGCTTTCTTT. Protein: CASGSRTLREAFF. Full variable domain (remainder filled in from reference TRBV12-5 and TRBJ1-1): DARVTQTPRHKVTEMGQEVTMRCQPILGHNTVFWYRQTMMQGLELLAYFRNRAPLDDSGMPKDRFSAEMPDATLATLKIQPSEPRDSAVYFCASGSRTLREAFFGQGTRLTVV.

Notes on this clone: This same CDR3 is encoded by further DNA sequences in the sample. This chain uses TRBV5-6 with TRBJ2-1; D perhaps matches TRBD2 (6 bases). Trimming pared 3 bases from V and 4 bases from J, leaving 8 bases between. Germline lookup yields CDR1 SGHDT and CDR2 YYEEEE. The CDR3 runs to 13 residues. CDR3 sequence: CASSWGTYNEQFF. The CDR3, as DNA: TGTGCCAGCAGCTGGGGGACTTACAATGAGCAGTTCTTC.

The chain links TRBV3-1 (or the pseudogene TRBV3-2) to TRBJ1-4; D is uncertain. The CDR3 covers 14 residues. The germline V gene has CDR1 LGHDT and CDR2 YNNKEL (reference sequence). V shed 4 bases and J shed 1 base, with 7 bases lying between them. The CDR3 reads CASSRAGTNEKLFF. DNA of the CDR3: TGTGCCAGCAGCCGGGCGGGAACTAATGAAAAACTGTTTTTT.

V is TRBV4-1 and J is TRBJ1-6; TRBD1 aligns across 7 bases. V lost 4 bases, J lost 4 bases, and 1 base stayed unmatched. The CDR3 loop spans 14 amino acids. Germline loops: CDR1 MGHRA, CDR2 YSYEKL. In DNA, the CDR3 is TGCGCCAGCAGCCCGGGACAGTATAATTCACCCCTCCACTTT. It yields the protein CASSPGQYNSPLHF.

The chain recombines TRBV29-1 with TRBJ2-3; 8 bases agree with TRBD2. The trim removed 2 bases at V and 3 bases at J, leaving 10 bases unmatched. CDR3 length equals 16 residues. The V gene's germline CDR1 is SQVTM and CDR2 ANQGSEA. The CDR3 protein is CSVEQTLAGSTDTQYF. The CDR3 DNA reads TGCAGCGTTGAACAAACCCTAGCGGGCTCTACAGATACGCAGTATTTT.

The CDR3 sequence is CASSIREGPTFFGANVLTF. The CDR3, as DNA: TGTGCCAGTAGTATACGGGAGGGTCCAACCTTCTTTGGGGCCAACGTCCTGACTTTC. The rearrangement uses TRBV19 and TRBJ2-6; TRBD2 agrees at 8 bases. The germline V gene encodes CDR1 LNHDA and CDR2 SQIVND (reference sequence). The CDR3 runs to 19 residues. V gave up 2 bases and J gave up 3 bases; unmatched junction bases: 12.

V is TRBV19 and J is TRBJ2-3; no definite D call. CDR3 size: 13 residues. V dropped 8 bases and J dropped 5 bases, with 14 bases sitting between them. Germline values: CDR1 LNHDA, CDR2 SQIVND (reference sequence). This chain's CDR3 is CASQSQMRDTQYF. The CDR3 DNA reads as TGTGCCAGTCAAAGTCAAATGAGAGATACGCAGTATTTT.

CDR3 region: CASSLGRISHEQYF. In DNA, the CDR3 is TGTGCCAGCAGTCTGGGGAGAATATCCCACGAGCAGTACTTC. The chain combines TRBV6-2 or TRBV6-3 with TRBJ2-7; TRBD2 might be the D (5 bases). The CDR3 length is 14 residues. Trimming left V 5 bases short and J 5 bases short, with 16 bases between. The germline CDR1 and CDR2 sequences are MNHEY and SVGEGT.

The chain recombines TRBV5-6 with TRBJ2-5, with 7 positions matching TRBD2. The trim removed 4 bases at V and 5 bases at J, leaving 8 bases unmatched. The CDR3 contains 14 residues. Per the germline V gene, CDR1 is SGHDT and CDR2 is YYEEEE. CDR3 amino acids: CASSPSGEGETQYF. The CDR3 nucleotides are TGTGCCAGCAGCCCCAGCGGGGAGGGTGAGACCCAGTACTTC.

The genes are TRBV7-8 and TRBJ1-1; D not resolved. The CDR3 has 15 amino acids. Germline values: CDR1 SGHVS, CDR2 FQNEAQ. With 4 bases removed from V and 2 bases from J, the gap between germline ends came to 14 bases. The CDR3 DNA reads TGTGCCAGCAGCTCCGGACTGGTAACTAACACTGAAGCTTTCTTT. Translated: CASSSGLVTNTEAFF.